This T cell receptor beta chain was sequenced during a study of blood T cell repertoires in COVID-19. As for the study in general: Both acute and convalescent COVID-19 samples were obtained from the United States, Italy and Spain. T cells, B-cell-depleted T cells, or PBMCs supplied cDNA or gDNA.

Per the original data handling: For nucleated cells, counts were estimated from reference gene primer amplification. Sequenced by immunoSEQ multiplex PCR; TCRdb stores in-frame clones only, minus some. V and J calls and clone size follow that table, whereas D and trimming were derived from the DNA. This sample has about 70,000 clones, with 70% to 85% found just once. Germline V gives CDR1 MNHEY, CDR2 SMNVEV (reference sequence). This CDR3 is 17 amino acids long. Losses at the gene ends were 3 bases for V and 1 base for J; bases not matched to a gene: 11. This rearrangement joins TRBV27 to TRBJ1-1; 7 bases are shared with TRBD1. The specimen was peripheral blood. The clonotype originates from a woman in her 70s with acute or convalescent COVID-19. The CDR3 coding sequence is TGTGCCAGCAGTTTGTACGGGACAGAACTAAAGAACACTGAAGCTTTCTTT. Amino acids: CASSLYGTELKNTEAFF.